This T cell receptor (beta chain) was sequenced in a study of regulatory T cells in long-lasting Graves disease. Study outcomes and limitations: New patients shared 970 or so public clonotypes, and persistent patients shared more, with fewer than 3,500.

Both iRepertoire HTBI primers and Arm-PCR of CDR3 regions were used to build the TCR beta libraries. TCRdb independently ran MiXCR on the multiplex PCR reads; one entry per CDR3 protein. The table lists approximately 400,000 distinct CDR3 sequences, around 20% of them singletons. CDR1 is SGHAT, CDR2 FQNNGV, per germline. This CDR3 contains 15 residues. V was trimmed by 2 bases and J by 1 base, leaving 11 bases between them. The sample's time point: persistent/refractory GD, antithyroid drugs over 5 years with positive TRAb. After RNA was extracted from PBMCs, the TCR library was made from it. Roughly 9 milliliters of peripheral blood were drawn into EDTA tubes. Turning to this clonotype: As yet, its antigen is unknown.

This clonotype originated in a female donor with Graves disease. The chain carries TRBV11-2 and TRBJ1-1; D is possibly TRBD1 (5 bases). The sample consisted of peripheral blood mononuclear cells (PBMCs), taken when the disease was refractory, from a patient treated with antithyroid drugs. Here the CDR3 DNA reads TGTGCCAGCAGCTTACTAGGGGCTGGGAACACTGAAGCTTTCTTT. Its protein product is CASSLLGAGNTEAFF.